This T cell receptor (beta chain) comes out of a study of blood T cell repertoires in COVID-19. Whole-study context: Acute and convalescent COVID-19 specimens originated in the United States, Italy and Spain. In each case, the material was cDNA or gDNA derived from T cells, B-cell-depleted T cells, or PBMCs.

The CDR3 runs 14 residues. CDR1 and CDR2 from the germline V gene are SGHAT and FQNNGV. V gave up 4 bases and J gave up 4 bases, with 11 bases separating them. Study processing details: Amplification of reference gene primers provided the estimated nucleated cell counts. The repertoire was sequenced with immunoSEQ multiplex PCR; TCRdb's copy has only in-frame clones and lacks some. V and J calls and clone size are those listed in that table; D and trimming were worked out from the DNA. The table records roughly 440,000 clones, approximately 88% of them present only once. This receptor was taken from a woman aged 45-59 years with COVID-19, enrolled during active disease. The specimen sequenced was peripheral blood. The J gene is TRBJ1-3, the V gene TRBV11-2; D possibly corresponds to TRBD1 (6 bases). CDR3 coding DNA: TGTGCCAGCAGCTCAGCAGGGGTCGGAAACACCATATATTTT. Encoded protein: CASSSAGVGNTIYF.